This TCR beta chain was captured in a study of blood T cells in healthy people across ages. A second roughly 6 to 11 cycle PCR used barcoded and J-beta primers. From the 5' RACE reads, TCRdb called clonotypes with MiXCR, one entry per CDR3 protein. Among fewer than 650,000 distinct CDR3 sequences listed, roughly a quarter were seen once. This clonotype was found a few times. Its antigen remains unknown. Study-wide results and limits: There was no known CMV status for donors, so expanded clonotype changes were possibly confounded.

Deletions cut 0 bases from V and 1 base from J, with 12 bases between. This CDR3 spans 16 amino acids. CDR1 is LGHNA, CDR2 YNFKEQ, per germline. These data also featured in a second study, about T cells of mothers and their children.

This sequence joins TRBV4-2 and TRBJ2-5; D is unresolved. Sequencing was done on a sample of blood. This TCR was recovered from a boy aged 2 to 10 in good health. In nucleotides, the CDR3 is TGTGCCAGCAGCCAAGATTGGCAGGCTACCCAAGAGACCCAGTACTTC. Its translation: CASSQDWQATQETQYF.